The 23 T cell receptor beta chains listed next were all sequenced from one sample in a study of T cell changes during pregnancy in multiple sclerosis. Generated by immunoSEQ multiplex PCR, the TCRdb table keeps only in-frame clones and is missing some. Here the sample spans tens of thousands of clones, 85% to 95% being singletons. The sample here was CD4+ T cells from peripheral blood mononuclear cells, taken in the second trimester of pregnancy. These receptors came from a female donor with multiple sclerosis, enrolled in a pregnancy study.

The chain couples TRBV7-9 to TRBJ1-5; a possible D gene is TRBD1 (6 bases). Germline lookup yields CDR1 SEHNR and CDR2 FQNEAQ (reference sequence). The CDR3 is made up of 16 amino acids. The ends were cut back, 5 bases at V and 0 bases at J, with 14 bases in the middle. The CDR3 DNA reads TGTGCCAGCAGCCTCCCGGGACAAAATAGCAATCAGCCCCAGCATTTT. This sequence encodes CASSLPGQNSNQPQHF.

This CDR3 is CASSKRAGGEISGELFF. DNA of the CDR3: TGTGCCAGCAGCAAAAGGGCGGGGGGCGAGATATCCGGGGAGCTGTTTTTT. The chain recombines TRBV21-1 with TRBJ2-2; the table's D call, TRBD2, has no DNA check behind it. TRBV21-1 is listed as a pseudogene. This CDR3 region has 17 residues.

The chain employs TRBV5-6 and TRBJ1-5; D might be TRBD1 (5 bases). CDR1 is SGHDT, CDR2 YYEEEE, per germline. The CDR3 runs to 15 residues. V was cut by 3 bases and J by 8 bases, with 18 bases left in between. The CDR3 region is CASSYFSRPGEPQHF. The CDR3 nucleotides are TGTGCCAGCAGCTACTTCTCACGGCCGGGGGAGCCCCAGCATTTT.

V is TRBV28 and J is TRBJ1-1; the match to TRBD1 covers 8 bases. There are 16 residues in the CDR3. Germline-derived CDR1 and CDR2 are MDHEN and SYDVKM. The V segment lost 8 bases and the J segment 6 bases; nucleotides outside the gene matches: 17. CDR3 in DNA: TGTGCCAGCTTCCCATTGCTCCTTACAGGGGGAGCTGAAGCTTTCTTT. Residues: CASFPLLLTGGAEAFF.

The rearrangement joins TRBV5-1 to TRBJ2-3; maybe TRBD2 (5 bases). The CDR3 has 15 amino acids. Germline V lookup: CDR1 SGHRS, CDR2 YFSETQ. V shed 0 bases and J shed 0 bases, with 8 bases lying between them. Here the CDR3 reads CASSLARGSTDTQYF. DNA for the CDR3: TGCGCCAGCAGCTTGGCACGGGGAAGCACAGATACGCAGTATTTT.

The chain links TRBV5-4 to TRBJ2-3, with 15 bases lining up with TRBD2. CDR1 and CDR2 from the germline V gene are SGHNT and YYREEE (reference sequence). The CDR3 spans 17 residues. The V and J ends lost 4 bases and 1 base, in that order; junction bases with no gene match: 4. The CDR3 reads CASSRTSGGGGTDTQYF. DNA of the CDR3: TGTGCCAGCAGCCGGACTAGCGGGGGGGGAGGCACAGATACGCAGTATTTT. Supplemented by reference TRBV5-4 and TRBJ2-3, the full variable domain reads ETGVTQSPTHLIKTRGQQVTLRCSSQSGHNTVSWYQQALGQGPQFIFQYYREEENGRGNFPPRFSGLQFPNYSSELNVNALELDDSALYLCASSRTSGGGGTDTQYFGPGTRLTVL.

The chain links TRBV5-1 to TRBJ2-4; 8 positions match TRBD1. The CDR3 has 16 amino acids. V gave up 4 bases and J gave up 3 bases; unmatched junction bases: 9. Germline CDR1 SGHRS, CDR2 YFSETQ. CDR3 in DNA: TGCGCCAGCAGCCCTTCGACAGGGGTTGGCAAAAACATTCAGTACTTC. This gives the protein CASSPSTGVGKNIQYF.

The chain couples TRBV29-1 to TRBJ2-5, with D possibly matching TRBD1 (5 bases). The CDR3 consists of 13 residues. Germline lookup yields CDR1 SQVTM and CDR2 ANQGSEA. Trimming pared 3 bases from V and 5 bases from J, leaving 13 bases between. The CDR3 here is CSVEQGAGETQYF. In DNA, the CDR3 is TGCAGCGTTGAGCAGGGTGCCGGGGAGACCCAGTACTTC.

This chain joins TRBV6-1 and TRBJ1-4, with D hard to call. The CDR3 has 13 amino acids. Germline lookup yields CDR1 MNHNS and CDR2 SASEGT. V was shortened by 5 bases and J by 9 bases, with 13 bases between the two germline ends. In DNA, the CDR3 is TGTGCCAGCAGTCGGTGGGCAGCACAAAAACTGTTTTTT. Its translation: CASSRWAAQKLFF.

CDR3 sequence: CASSITGGRTEAFF. The CDR3 nucleotides are TGTGCCAGTAGTATTACAGGGGGCCGTACTGAAGCTTTCTTT. The J gene is TRBJ1-1, the V gene TRBV19; the match to TRBD1 covers 9 bases. This CDR3 contains 14 residues. Germline V gene lookup returns CDR1 LNHDA and CDR2 SQIVND (reference sequence). The V and J ends lost 3 bases and 5 bases, in that order; junction bases with no gene match: 4.

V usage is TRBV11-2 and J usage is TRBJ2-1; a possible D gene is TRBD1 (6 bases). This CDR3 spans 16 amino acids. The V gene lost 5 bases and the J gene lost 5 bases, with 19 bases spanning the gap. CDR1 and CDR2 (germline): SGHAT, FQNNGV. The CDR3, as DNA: TGTGCCAGCAGCGTTTCCGGGACACGAGGGGACAATGAGCAGTTCTTC. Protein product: CASSVSGTRGDNEQFF.

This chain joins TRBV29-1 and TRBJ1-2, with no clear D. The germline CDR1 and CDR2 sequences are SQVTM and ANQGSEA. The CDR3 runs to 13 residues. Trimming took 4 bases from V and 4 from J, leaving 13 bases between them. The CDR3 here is CSVASGESYGYTF. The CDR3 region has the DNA TGCAGCGTTGCCTCAGGTGAATCCTATGGCTACACCTTC.

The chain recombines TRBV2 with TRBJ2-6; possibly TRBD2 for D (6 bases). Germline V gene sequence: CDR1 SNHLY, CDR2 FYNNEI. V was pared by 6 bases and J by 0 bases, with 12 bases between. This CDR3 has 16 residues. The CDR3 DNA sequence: TGTGCCAGCAGGGGGGGAAGGGGCTCTGGGGCCAACGTCCTGACTTTC. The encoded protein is CASRGGRGSGANVLTF.

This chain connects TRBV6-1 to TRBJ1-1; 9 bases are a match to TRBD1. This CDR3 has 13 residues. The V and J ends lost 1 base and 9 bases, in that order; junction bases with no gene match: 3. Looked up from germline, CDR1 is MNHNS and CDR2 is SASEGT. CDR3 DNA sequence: TGTGCCAGCAGTGAAGTTGGGACAGGGAAAGCTTTCTTT. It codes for CASSEVGTGKAFF.

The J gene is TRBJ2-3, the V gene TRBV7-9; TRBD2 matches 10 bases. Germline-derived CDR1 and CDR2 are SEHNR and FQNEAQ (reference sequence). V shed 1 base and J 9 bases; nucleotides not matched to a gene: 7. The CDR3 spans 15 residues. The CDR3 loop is CASSLGSGRGRTQYF. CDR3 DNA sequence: TGTGCCAGCAGCTTAGGGAGCGGGAGGGGAAGGACGCAGTATTTT.

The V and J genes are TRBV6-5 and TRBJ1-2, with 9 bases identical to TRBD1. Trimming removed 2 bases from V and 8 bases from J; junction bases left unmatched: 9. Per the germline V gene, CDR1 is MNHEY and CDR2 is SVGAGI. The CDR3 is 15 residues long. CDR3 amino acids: CASSYMGQGIRGYTF. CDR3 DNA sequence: TGTGCCAGCAGTTACATGGGACAGGGAATTAGGGGCTACACCTTC.

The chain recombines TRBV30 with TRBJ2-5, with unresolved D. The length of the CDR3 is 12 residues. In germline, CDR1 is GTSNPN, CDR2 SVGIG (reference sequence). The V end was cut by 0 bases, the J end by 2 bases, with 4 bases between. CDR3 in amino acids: CAWSVSQETQYF. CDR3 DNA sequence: TGTGCCTGGAGTGTTTCTCAAGAGACCCAGTACTTC.

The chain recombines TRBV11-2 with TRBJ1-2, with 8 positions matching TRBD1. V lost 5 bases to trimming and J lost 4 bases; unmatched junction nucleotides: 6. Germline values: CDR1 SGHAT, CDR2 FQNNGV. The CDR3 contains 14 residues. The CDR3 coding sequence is TGTGCCAGCAGCACCGGACAGGGCGGCTATGGCTACACCTTC. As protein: CASSTGQGGYGYTF.

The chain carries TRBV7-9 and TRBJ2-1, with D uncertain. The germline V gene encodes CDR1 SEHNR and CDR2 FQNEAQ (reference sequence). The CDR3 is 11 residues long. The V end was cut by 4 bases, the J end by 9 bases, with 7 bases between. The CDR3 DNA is TGTGCCAGCAGCTACCCGGGTGAGCAGTTCTTC. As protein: CASSYPGEQFF. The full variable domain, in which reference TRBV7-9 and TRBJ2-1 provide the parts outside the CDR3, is DTGVSQNPRHKITKRGQNVTFRCDPISEHNRLYWYRQTLGQGPEFLTYFQNEAQLEKSRLLSDRFSAERPKGSFSTLEIQRTEQGDSAMYLCASSYPGEQFFGPGTRLTVL.

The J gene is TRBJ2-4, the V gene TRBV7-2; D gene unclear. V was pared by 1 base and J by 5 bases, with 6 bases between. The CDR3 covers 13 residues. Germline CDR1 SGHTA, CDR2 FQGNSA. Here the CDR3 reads CASSLDIQNIQYF. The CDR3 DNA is TGTGCCAGCAGCTTAGATATTCAAAACATTCAGTACTTC. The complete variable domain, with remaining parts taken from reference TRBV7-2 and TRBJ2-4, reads GAGVSQSPSNKVTEKGKDVELRCDPISGHTALYWYRQSLGQGLEFLIYFQGNSAPDKSGLPSDRFSAERTGGSVSTLTIQRTQQEDSAVYLCASSLDIQNIQYFGAGTRLSVL.

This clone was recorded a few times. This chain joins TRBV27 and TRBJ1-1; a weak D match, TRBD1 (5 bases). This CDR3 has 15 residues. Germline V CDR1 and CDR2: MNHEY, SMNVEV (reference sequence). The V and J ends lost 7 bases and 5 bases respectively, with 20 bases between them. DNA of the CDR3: TGTGCCAGCACCCCGTGGGGCCGGGGAGGAACTGAAGCTTTCTTT. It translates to CASTPWGRGGTEAFF.

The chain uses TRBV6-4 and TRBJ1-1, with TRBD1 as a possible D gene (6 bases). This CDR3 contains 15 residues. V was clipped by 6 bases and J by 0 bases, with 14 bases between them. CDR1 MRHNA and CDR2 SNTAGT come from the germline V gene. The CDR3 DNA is TGTGCCAGCAGGCCGGACAGCGCCCTGAACACTGAAGCTTTCTTT. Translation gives CASRPDSALNTEAFF.

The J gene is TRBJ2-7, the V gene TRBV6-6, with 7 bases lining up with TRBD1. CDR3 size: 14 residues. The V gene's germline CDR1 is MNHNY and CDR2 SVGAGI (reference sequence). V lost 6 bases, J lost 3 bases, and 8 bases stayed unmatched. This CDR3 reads CASRSGQSLYEQYF. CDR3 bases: TGTGCCAGCAGGTCGGGACAGTCACTCTACGAGCAGTACTTC.